This paragraph covers one TCR beta chain sequence. Its target is not known. The sample belongs to a study of persistence of HIV-infected CD4 T cells. Cells were stimulated with overlapping HIV-1 Gag 15-mer peptides. Sorting selected CD4+ T cells upregulating both CD40 ligand and CD69. Germline CDR1 KGHSH, CDR2 LQKENI. Trimming took off 8 bases at V and 4 bases at J, with 23 bases between the two ends. The length of the CDR3 is 16 residues. The libraries were made with immunoSEQ version 4 in survey mode. Sequencing used immunoSEQ multiplex PCR; TCRdb keeps in-frame clones, though not all of them. Of approximately 25,000 clones listed, under 80% are singletons.

The source was CD4+ T cells sorted from PBMCs after roughly 18-hour stimulation, collected from a patient who received antiretroviral therapy. The TCR sequence derives from an adult man with HIV who was CMV-seropositive. The chain employs TRBV18 and TRBJ1-1, with no clear D. The CDR3 nucleotides are TGTGCCAGCCTCGAGTTTGGGGTAATCGTTGGCACTGAAGCTTTCTTT. Its translation is CASLEFGVIVGTEAFF.